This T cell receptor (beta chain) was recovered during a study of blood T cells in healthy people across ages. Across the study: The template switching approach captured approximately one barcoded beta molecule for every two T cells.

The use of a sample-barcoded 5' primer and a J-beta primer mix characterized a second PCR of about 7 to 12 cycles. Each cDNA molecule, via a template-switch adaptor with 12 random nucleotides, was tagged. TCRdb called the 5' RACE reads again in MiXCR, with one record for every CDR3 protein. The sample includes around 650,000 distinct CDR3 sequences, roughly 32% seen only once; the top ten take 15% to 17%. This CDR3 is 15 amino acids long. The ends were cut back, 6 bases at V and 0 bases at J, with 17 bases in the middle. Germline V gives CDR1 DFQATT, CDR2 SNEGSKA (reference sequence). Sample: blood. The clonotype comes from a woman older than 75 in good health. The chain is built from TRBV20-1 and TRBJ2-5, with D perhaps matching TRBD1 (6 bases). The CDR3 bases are TGCAGTGCCAACGACGCTTCAGGGGACCAAGAGACCCAGTACTTC. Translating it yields CSANDASGDQETQYF.